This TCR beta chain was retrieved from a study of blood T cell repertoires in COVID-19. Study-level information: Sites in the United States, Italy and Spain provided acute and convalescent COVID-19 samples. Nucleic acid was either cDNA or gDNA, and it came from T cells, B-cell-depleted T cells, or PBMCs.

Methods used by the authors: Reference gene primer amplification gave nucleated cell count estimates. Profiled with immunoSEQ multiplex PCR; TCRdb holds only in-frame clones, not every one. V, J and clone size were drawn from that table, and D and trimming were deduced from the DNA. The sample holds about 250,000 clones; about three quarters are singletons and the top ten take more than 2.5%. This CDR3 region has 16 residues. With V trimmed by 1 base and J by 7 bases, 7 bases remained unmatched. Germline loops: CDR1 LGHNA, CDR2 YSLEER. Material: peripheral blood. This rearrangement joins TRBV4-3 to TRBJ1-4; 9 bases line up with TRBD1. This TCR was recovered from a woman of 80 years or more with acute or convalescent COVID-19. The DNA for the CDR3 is TGCGCCAGCAGCCAAGGAACAGGGGGCTTCGGTGAAAAACTGTTTTTT. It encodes CASSQGTGGFGEKLFF.